The 10 T cell receptor beta chains below all came from one sample that was sequenced in a study of technical replicates of blood from a handful of donors. TCRdb's table, derived via immunoSEQ multiplex PCR, lists solely in-frame clones and lacks some. Counted here are about 100,000 clones, about 95% occurring once; the ten biggest clones make up 0.2% to 0.25%. The specimen was T cells isolated from PBMCs. The source is a human donor in good health.

The V and J genes are TRBV7-9 and TRBJ1-1; TRBD1 matches 8 bases. The ends lost 1 base at V and 6 bases at J; junction bases unmatched: 4. Germline CDR1 reads SEHNR; CDR2 reads FQNEAQ (reference sequence). CDR3 length: 14 residues. The CDR3 is CASSLEMTGAEAFF. In DNA, the CDR3 is TGTGCCAGCAGCTTAGAGATGACAGGGGCTGAAGCTTTCTTT.

V is TRBV5-5 and J is TRBJ2-7; D is possibly TRBD1 (5 bases). The CDR3 spans 14 residues. Germline loops: CDR1 SGHKS, CDR2 YYEKEE (reference sequence). V lost 0 bases to trimming and J lost 3 bases, with 10 bases between them. The CDR3 sequence: CASSLAQGIYEQYF. DNA of the CDR3: TGTGCCAGCAGCTTGGCCCAGGGAATCTACGAGCAGTACTTC. Combining the CDR3 with reference TRBV5-5 and TRBJ2-7 gives the whole variable domain DAGVTQSPTHLIKTRGQQVTLRCSPISGHKSVSWYQQVLGQGPQFIFQYYEKEERGRGNFPDRFSARQFPNYSSELNVNALLLGDSALYLCASSLAQGIYEQYFGPGTRLTVT.

The rearrangement joins TRBV5-1 to TRBJ1-5; maybe TRBD1 (5 bases). Looked up from germline, CDR1 is SGHRS and CDR2 is YFSETQ. CDR3 size: 15 residues. The ends were cut back, 3 bases at V and 7 bases at J, with 17 bases in the middle. In nucleotides, the CDR3 is TGCGCCAGCAGCTCGACTGTCAGGGCGGTACAGCCCCAGCATTTT. This encodes CASSSTVRAVQPQHF.

This sequence joins TRBV5-1 and TRBJ2-7; a possible D gene is TRBD1 (6 bases). Germline V gives CDR1 SGHRS, CDR2 YFSETQ. Trimming removed 5 bases from V and 7 bases from J, with 25 bases in between. The CDR3 is made up of 16 amino acids. Here the CDR3 reads CASRFVSTGPNGEQYF. The CDR3 region has the DNA TGCGCCAGCAGATTCGTATCGACAGGACCTAACGGGGAGCAGTACTTC.

A few counts support this clone. Here the CDR3 reads CASSQVTGITEAFF. CDR3 sequence (DNA): TGCGCCAGCAGCCAAGTGACAGGGATCACTGAAGCTTTCTTT. The chain carries TRBV4-1 and TRBJ1-1; TRBD1 agrees at 7 bases. This CDR3 region has 14 residues. Germline-derived CDR1 and CDR2 are MGHRA and YSYEKL. V gave up 1 base and J gave up 4 bases; unmatched junction bases: 3.

The V and J genes are TRBV9 and TRBJ2-7; tentative D call: TRBD1 (6 bases). Deletions cut 4 bases from V and 4 bases from J, with 15 bases between. Looked up from germline, CDR1 is SGDLS and CDR2 is YYNGEE. The CDR3 has 14 amino acids. CDR3 coding DNA: TGTGCCAGCAGCTCCACAGGGTTGGTTTACGAGCAGTACTTC. Translation gives CASSSTGLVYEQYF.

The rearrangement links TRBV18 to TRBJ1-3; 9 nucleotides align to TRBD1. The length of the CDR3 is 16 residues. CDR1 and CDR2 from the germline V gene are KGHSH and LQKENI. J was trimmed by 2 bases and V by 3 bases; bases with no gene match: 5. For the CDR3, the DNA is TGTGCCAGCTCACCGGGACAGGGCATTACTGGAAACACCATATATTTT. Translating gives CASSPGQGITGNTIYF.

V gene TRBV10-3 combines with J gene TRBJ2-2; D perhaps matches TRBD1 (6 bases). Germline-derived CDR1 and CDR2 are ENHRY and SYGVKD. The CDR3 has 13 residues. The V gene lost 10 bases and the J gene lost 2 bases, with 11 bases spanning the gap. CDR3 residues: CANGQLNTGELFF. CDR3 in DNA: TGTGCCAACGGACAGCTTAACACCGGGGAGCTGTTTTTT.

The chain uses TRBV7-8 and TRBJ1-1; D is perhaps TRBD1 (6 bases). In germline, CDR1 is SGHVS, CDR2 FQNEAQ. CDR3 length: 14 amino acids. The V end was cut by 5 bases, the J end by 0 bases, with 10 bases between. The CDR3: CASSNRVVNTEAFF. CDR3 nucleotide sequence: TGTGCCAGCAGCAACAGGGTCGTGAACACTGAAGCTTTCTTT.

This chain links TRBV6-1 with TRBJ1-2; 8 positions agree with TRBD1. The germline CDR1 and CDR2 sequences are MNHNS and SASEGT. This CDR3 is built from 17 residues. Trimming at V came to 0 bases and at J to 5 bases, leaving 11 bases not matched to a gene. The CDR3 loop reads CASSEAGTGFLIYGYTF. In DNA, the CDR3 is TGTGCCAGCAGTGAAGCGGGGACAGGATTCCTGATTTATGGCTACACCTTC.